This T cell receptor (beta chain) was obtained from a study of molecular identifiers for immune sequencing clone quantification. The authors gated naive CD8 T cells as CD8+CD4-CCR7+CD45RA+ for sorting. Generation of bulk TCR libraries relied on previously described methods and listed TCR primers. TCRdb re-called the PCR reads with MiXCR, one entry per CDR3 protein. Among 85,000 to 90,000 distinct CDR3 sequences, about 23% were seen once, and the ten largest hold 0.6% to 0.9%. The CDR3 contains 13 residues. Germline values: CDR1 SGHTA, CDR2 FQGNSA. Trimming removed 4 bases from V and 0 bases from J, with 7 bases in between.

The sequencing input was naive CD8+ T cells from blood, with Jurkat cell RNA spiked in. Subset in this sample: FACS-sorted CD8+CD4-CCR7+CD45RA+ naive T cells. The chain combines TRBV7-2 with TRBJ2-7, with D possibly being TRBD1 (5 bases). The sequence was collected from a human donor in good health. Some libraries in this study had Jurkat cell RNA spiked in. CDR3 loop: CASSSDISYEQYF. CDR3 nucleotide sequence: TGTGCCAGCAGCTCGGACATCTCCTACGAGCAGTACTTC.